This entry lists 21 T cell receptor beta chains sequenced from one sample in a study of naive and memory T cell subsets. An oligonucleotide containing a UMI was ligated to the 3' end of TCR cDNA. Ligated cDNA underwent four rounds of PCR with nested alpha and beta constant region primers and SP2. Each CDR3 protein gets one entry after TCRdb re-called the 5' RACE reads with MiXCR. The table lists around 56,000 distinct CDR3 sequences, 6% to 8.5% of them singletons. The receptor source for this set is a female donor in good health.

This clonotype was picked up a small number of times. V gene TRBV20-1 combines with J gene TRBJ1-5, with a possible D match to TRBD1 (5 bases). Germline V gives CDR1 DFQATT, CDR2 SNEGSKA (reference sequence). Deletions cut 3 bases from V and 8 bases from J, with 11 bases between. The CDR3 has 12 amino acids. Here the CDR3 reads CSASPRGEPQHF. In DNA, the CDR3 is TGCAGTGCTAGTCCCCGAGGGGAGCCCCAGCATTTT.

A few counts support this clonotype. The rearrangement links TRBV28 to TRBJ2-1; D assignment may be TRBD1 or TRBD2 (6 bases each). V was trimmed by 3 bases and J by 7 bases, leaving 16 bases between them. The germline V gene has CDR1 MDHEN and CDR2 SYDVKM. This CDR3 comprises 15 residues. CDR3 DNA sequence: TGTGCCAGCAGTTTTCCCGGGGGCCTTCTGAATGAGCAGTTCTTC. Translating gives CASSFPGGLLNEQFF.

This clonotype was observed at least ten times. The rearrangement joins TRBV5-6 to TRBJ1-3, with D uncertain. Germline CDR1 SGHDT, CDR2 YYEEEE. The CDR3 length is 13 residues. Trimming removed 0 bases at V and 9 bases at J, with 10 bases between. The CDR3 sequence is CASSLGGLGTIYF. The CDR3 bases are TGTGCCAGCAGCTTGGGAGGGCTAGGCACCATATATTTT.

The gene calls are TRBV28 and TRBJ2-3; D gene unclear. The CDR3 totals 15 residues. V was shortened by 2 bases and J by 1 base, with 10 bases between the two germline ends. Germline V gene lookup returns CDR1 MDHEN and CDR2 SYDVKM. CDR3 nucleotide sequence: TGTGCCAGCAGTTTAGGTCCTCCAGGCACAGATACGCAGTATTTT. Its protein product is CASSLGPPGTDTQYF.

This clonotype occurred many times. The chain recombines TRBV3-2 with TRBJ2-1; the table's D call, TRBD1, was not checked against the DNA. TRBV3-2 is reported as a pseudogene. There are 12 residues in the CDR3. The chain's CDR3 is CASSQVERGRFF. DNA for the CDR3: TGTGCCAGCAGCCAAGTAGAAAGGGGTAGGTTCTTC.

This clonotype was recorded at least ten times. The V call is TRBV7-6, the J call TRBJ1-1; no reliable D call. This CDR3 contains 14 residues. Between the trimmed V and J ends, which lost 5 bases and 1 base, there was a span of 11 bases. The germline gives CDR1 SGHVS, CDR2 FNYEAQ. DNA of the CDR3: TGTGCCAGCAGCCGCCCGACGGAGAACACTGAAGCTTTCTTT. Translation: CASSRPTENTEAFF.

The chain couples TRBV7-2 to TRBJ2-7; either TRBD1 or TRBD2 may supply D (5 bases each). The length of the CDR3 is 13 residues. The germline gives CDR1 SGHTA, CDR2 FQGNSA. V dropped 5 bases and J dropped 6 bases, with 14 bases sitting between them. CDR3 residues: CASSMGLGTEQYF. As DNA, the CDR3 is TGTGCCAGCAGCATGGGGCTCGGGACCGAGCAGTACTTC.

This clonotype has just a few counts. CDR3 bases: TGTGCCAGCAGTGTATTGTGGACCGGGGAGCTGTTTTTT. Its protein is CASSVLWTGELFF. This chain links TRBV6-1 with TRBJ2-2; D unresolved. V was clipped by 4 bases and J by 5 bases, with 8 bases between them. This CDR3 comprises 13 residues. Germline CDR1 and CDR2: MNHNS and SASEGT.

There are a few counts of this clonotype. J is TRBJ2-1 and V is TRBV29-1; TRBD1 matches 7 bases. This CDR3 contains 14 residues. Germline CDR1 and CDR2: SQVTM and ANQGSEA. V lost 5 bases, J lost 3 bases, and 7 bases stayed unmatched. CDR3 protein: CSVYETGIYNEQFF. The CDR3 nucleotides are TGCAGCGTTTATGAGACAGGGATCTACAATGAGCAGTTCTTC.

The chain joins TRBV28 to TRBJ2-1, with TRBD2 matching 8 bases. V lost 7 bases and J lost 5; bases outside the gene matches: 4. Per germline, CDR1 MDHEN and CDR2 SYDVKM. CDR3 size: 13 residues. Written as DNA, the CDR3 is TGTGCCAGCATCGAAGCGGGGGACAATGAGCAGTTCTTC. Its translation is CASIEAGDNEQFF.

This clonotype was observed at least ten times. The rearrangement links TRBV7-2 to TRBJ1-1, with no clear D. The germline V and J ends were trimmed by 3 bases and 8 bases, with 16 bases remaining between them. CDR3 length: 14 residues. Germline V gene lookup returns CDR1 SGHTA and CDR2 FQGNSA. The CDR3 nucleotides read TGTGCCAGCAGCTTTGCGGGAGGGTCCGGCGAAGCTTTCTTT. It codes for CASSFAGGSGEAFF.

This clonotype was detected many times. The rearrangement joins TRBV29-1 to TRBJ2-1; 7 positions match TRBD1. The germline gives CDR1 SQVTM, CDR2 ANQGSEA. V shed 0 bases and J 4 bases; nucleotides not matched to a gene: 9. This CDR3 is 16 amino acids long. The CDR3 sequence: CSVEEGGRTRYNEQFF. The CDR3 bases are TGCAGCGTTGAAGAAGGGGGCAGGACGAGATACAATGAGCAGTTCTTC.

This clonotype was detected many times. J is TRBJ1-1 and V is TRBV6-6; D is unclear. The CDR3 runs 11 residues. Germline CDR1 and CDR2: MNHNY and SVGAGI (reference sequence). V shed 6 bases and J shed 3 bases, with 5 bases lying between them. In nucleotides, the CDR3 is TGTGCCAGCAGAGGATACACTGAAGCTTTCTTT. This sequence encodes CASRGYTEAFF.

Comment on this clonotype: This may arise from a read error, as a much more abundant clone is one base away. The V gene is TRBV20-1, the J gene TRBJ2-7; D uncertain. The germline V gene encodes CDR1 DFQATT and CDR2 SNEGSKA (reference sequence). The CDR3 has 12 amino acids. V was trimmed by 0 bases and J by 6 bases, leaving 9 bases between them. CDR3 sequence reads: CSAREGRGEQYF. The CDR3 DNA reads as TGCAGTGCTAGAGAGGGTCGCGGCGAGCAGTACTTC.

This clonotype has only a few counts. The rearrangement uses TRBV19 and TRBJ1-5; no definite D call. There are 16 residues in the CDR3. Trimming pared 3 bases from V and 6 bases from J, leaving 18 bases between. The germline V gene encodes CDR1 LNHDA and CDR2 SQIVND (reference sequence). In DNA, the CDR3 is TGTGCCAGTAGTATGAAAGGCAGATCGAAGGGTCAGCCCCAGCATTTT. Encoded protein: CASSMKGRSKGQPQHF.

This clonotype was recorded many times. The chain couples TRBV20-1 to TRBJ1-2; possible D gene TRBD1, 5 bases. Germline CDR1 is DFQATT and CDR2 is SNEGSKA (reference sequence). V was pared by 6 bases and J by 0 bases, with 17 bases between. The CDR3 sequence is 15 residues long. CDR3 loop: CSASRRQGPNYGYTF. Written as DNA, the CDR3 is TGCAGTGCCTCCAGACGGCAGGGACCTAACTATGGCTACACCTTC.

This clonotype appeared many times. This rearrangement joins TRBV2 to TRBJ2-3; D possibly corresponds to TRBD2 (6 bases). Germline CDR1 is SNHLY and CDR2 is FYNNEI. V gave up 3 bases and J gave up 4 bases, with 11 bases separating them. This CDR3 is 14 amino acids long. The CDR3 DNA is TGTGCCAGCAGTGAGGGGGGTTATGCAGATACGCAGTATTTT. This sequence encodes CASSEGGYADTQYF.

The CDR3 is CASSWTGPTGVNTGELFF. The CDR3 DNA follows: TGTGCCAGCAGTTGGACAGGGCCCACTGGAGTGAACACCGGGGAGCTGTTTTTT. The J gene is TRBJ2-2, the V gene TRBV27; 8 bases map to TRBD1. This CDR3 is 18 amino acids long. CDR1 and CDR2 (germline): MNHEY, SMNVEV (reference sequence). J lost 1 base, V lost 4 bases, and 11 bases had no gene match.

This clonotype was counted a few times. The rearrangement links TRBV4-3 to TRBJ2-3, with 7 bases matching TRBD2. J lost 12 bases, V lost 0 bases, and 6 bases had no gene match. The V gene's germline CDR1 is LGHNA and CDR2 YSLEER. The CDR3 is 13 amino acids. The CDR3 reads CASSQDRSGVQYF. DNA of the CDR3: TGCGCCAGCAGCCAAGATCGGAGCGGGGTCCAGTATTTT.

The table lists this clonotype with many counts. The chain couples TRBV2 to TRBJ2-3, with D possibly TRBD2 on 7 matching bases. CDR3 length equals 17 residues. Germline V gene data show CDR1 as SNHLY and CDR2 as FYNNEI. V lost 2 bases and J lost 6, with 21 bases in between. CDR3 sequence (DNA): TGTGCCAGCAGTGAAACCTTTGGGGGCGGGGGTGGCGATACGCAGTATTTT. Its translation is CASSETFGGGGGDTQYF.

This clonotype was counted only a few times. The rearrangement uses TRBV18 and TRBJ2-6; D is unresolved. This CDR3 region has 15 residues. Germline V CDR1 and CDR2: KGHSH, LQKENI. Trimming stripped 2 bases from V and 2 bases from J, with 7 bases between. CDR3 DNA: TGTGCCAGCTCACCATTCGTGCCTGGGGCCAACGTCCTGACTTTC. It translates to CASSPFVPGANVLTF.